What follows are 10 T cell receptor beta chains derived from one specimen sequenced in a study of T cells in Graves' hyperthyroidism and ophthalmopathy. Amplified TCR beta CDR3 regions derived from RNA transcripts. HTBI primers were employed in a first-round RT-PCR of the TCR CDR3. A single record per CDR3 protein comes from TCRdb applying MiXCR to the multiplex PCR reads. The sample shows fewer than 250,000 distinct CDR3 sequences, around 26% of them seen only once. Sample: blood. The receptor source for this set is a woman aged 40 to 55 with Graves' ophthalmopathy.

This clonotype was counted only a few times. The conserved phenylalanine or tryptophan is not found at the CDR3 terminus, so this likely reflects a read error. The gene calls are TRBV18 and TRBJ1-6; 7 bases fit TRBD1. This CDR3 is built from 16 residues. V trimming: 6 bases; J trimming: 6 bases; junction bases outside the gene matches: 11. Germline CDR1 is KGHSH and CDR2 is LQKENI. For the CDR3, the DNA is TGTGCCAGCTCCCAGGTCTCGAGACAGGGTAATTCACCCCTCCACCTT. Translated: CASSQVSRQGNSPLHL.

The chain couples TRBV7-3 to TRBJ2-7; D is uncertain. The CDR3 is 15 residues long. Trimming shortened V by 5 bases and J by 1 base, and 15 bases separated the two germline ends. CDR1 is SGHTA and CDR2 is FQGTGA in the germline V gene. The CDR3 reads CASSPAGGRSYEQYF. CDR3 bases: TGTGCCAGCAGCCCGGCCGGCGGAAGGTCCTACGAGCAGTACTTC.

The rearrangement links TRBV12-3 or TRBV12-4 to TRBJ1-1; D is possibly TRBD1 (6 bases). The CDR3 length is 14 residues. The V end lost 2 bases, the J end lost 5 bases, and 12 bases lay between the germline ends. The CDR3 protein is CASSLTGAGTEAFF. CDR3 bases: TGTGCCAGCAGTTTAACGGGGGCGGGGACTGAAGCTTTCTTT.

The rearrangement uses TRBV12-3 or TRBV12-4 and TRBJ1-1; 9 bases line up with TRBD1. The CDR3 contains 14 residues. Trimming cost V 6 bases and J 4 bases; bases outside gene matches: 6. The DNA of the CDR3 is TGTGCCAGCAGACGGGACAGGGAAATCACTGAAGCTTTCTTT. Translating it yields CASRRDREITEAFF.

The chain combines TRBV6-1 with TRBJ1-2, with D hard to call. This CDR3 spans 14 amino acids. V lost 0 bases and J lost 2, with 7 bases in between. In germline, CDR1 is MNHNS, CDR2 SASEGT. In DNA, the CDR3 is TGTGCCAGCAGTGAAGCTTTCACCAACTATGGCTACACCTTC. It codes for CASSEAFTNYGYTF.

This clonotype has a handful of counts. The junction shows a germline mismatch at one end, possibly a read error. This chain connects TRBV30 to TRBJ1-5; D is unresolved. CDR1 is GTSNPN, CDR2 SVGIG, per germline (reference sequence). The CDR3 has 16 residues. CDR3 sequence reads: CAWSKRSGGFNQPRHF. The CDR3 DNA sequence: TGTGCCTGGAGTAAGAGGTCAGGAGGTTTTAATCAGCCCCGGCATTTT.

This chain uses TRBV6-1 with TRBJ2-6; no clear D gene. The V gene's germline CDR1 is MNHNS and CDR2 SASEGT. This CDR3 has 15 amino acids. Trimming removed 4 bases at V and 0 bases at J, with 7 bases between. The CDR3: CASSAQDSGANVLTF. DNA of the CDR3: TGTGCCAGCAGTGCACAAGACTCTGGGGCCAACGTCCTGACTTTC.

This clonotype was observed at least ten times. One end of the junction varies from germline; a read error may be responsible. The chain joins TRBV3-1 to TRBJ2-5; D perhaps matches TRBD2 (7 bases). Germline CDR1 reads LGHDT; CDR2 reads YNNKEL (reference sequence). The CDR3 loop spans 14 amino acids. The CDR3 loop is CASSQGGGGETQYF. CDR3 sequence (DNA): TGCGCCAGCAGCCAAGGGGGAGGGGGGGAGACCCAGTACTTC.

This clonotype was recorded at least ten times. V gene TRBV28 combines with J gene TRBJ1-5; unclear D gene. The V gene lost 2 bases and the J gene lost 7 bases, with 15 bases spanning the gap. Germline CDR1 and CDR2: MDHEN and SYDVKM. The CDR3 covers 15 residues. The CDR3 DNA reads TGTGCCAGCAGTTTAAGAGTTCCCAGGCCCCAGCCCCAGCATTTT. It is translated as CASSLRVPRPQPQHF.

The CDR3 loop reads CASSSTFKTGGYEQYF. The CDR3 DNA follows: TGTGCCAGCAGTTCGACCTTTAAGACAGGGGGCTACGAGCAGTACTTC. The chain links TRBV6-5 to TRBJ2-7, with 9 bases matching TRBD1. In germline, CDR1 is MNHEY, CDR2 SVGAGI. J was trimmed by 3 bases and V by 4 bases; bases with no gene match: 10. CDR3 size: 16 residues.